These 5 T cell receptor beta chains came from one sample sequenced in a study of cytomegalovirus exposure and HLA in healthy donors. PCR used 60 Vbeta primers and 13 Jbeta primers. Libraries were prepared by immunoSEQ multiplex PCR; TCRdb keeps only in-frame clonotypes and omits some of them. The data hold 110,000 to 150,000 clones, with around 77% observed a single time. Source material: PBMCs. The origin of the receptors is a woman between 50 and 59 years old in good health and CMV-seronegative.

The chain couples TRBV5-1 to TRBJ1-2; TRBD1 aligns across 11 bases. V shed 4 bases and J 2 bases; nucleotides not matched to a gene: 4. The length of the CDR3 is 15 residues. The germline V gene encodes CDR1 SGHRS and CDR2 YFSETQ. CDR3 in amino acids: CASSTGTGGNYGYTF. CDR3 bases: TGCGCCAGCAGCACAGGGACAGGGGGGAACTATGGCTACACCTTC.

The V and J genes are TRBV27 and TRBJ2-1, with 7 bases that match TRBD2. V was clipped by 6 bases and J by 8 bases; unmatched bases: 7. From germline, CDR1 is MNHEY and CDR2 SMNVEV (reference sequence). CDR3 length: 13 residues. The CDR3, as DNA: TGTGCCAGCAGCCCCGGACTAGTGGATGAGCAGTTCTTC. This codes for CASSPGLVDEQFF.

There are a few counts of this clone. The DNA for the CDR3 is TGTGCCAGCAGCTCAGGGGGCTATGAAGCTTTCTTT. Its translation: CASSSGGYEAFF. The chain is built from TRBV5-6 and TRBJ1-1; 8 bases match TRBD1. Germline trimming cut 3 bases from V and 7 bases from J; bases unmatched to any gene: 2. CDR3 size: 12 residues. CDR1 and CDR2 (germline): SGHDT, YYEEEE. The full variable domain, in which reference TRBV5-6 and TRBJ1-1 provide the parts outside the CDR3, is DAGVTQSPTHLIKTRGQQVTLRCSPKSGHDTVSWYQQALGQGPQFIFQYYEEEERQRGNFPDRFSGHQFPNYSSELNVNALLLGDSALYLCASSSGGYEAFFGQGTRLTVV.

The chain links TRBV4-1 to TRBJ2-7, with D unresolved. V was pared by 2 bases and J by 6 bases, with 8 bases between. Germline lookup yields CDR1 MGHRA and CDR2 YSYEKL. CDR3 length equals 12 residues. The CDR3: CASSQSPGEQYF. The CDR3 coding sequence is TGCGCCAGCAGCCAATCTCCGGGCGAGCAGTACTTC.

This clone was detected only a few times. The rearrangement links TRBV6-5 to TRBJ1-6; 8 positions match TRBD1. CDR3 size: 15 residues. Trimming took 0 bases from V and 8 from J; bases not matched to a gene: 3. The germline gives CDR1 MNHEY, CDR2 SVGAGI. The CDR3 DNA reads TGTGCCAGCAGTTACTCAGGACAGGGAGATTCACCCCTCCACTTT. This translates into CASSYSGQGDSPLHF.